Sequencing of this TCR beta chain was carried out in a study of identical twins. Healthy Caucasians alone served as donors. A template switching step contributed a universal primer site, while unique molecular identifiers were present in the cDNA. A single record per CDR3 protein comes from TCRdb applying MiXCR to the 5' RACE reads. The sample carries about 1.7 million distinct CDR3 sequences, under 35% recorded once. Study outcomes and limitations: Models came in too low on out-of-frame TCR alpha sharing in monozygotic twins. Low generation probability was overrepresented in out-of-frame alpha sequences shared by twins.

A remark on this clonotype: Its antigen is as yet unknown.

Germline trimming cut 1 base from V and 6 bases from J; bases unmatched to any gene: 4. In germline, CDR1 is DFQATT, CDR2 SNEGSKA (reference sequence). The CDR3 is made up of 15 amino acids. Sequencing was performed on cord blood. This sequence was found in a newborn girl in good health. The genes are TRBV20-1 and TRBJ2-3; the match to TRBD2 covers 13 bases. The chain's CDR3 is CSARAGLAGRDTQYF. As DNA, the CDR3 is TGCAGTGCTAGAGCGGGACTAGCGGGGAGGGATACGCAGTATTTT.